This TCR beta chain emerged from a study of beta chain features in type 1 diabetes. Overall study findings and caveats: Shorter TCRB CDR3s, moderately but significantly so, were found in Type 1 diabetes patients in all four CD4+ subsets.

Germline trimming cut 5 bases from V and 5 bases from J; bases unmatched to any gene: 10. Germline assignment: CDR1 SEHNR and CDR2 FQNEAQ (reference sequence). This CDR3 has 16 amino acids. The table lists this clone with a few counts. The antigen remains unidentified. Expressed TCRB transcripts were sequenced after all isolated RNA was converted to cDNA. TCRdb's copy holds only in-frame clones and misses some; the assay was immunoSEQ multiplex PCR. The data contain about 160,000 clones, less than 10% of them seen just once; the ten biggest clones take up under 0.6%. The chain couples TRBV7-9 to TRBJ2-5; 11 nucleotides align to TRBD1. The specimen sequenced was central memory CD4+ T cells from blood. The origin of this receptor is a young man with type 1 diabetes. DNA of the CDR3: TGTGCCAGCAGCCAAGGACAGGGGGCGGTCCGGGAGACCCAGTACTTC. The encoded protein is CASSQGQGAVRETQYF.